What follows are 27 T cell receptor beta chains derived from one specimen sequenced in a study of T cells in Graves' hyperthyroidism and ophthalmopathy. It was RNA transcripts that yielded the amplified TCR beta CDR3 regions. First-round RT-PCR with HTBI primers amplified the TCR CDR3 region. Each CDR3 protein gets one entry after TCRdb re-called the multiplex PCR reads with MiXCR. The table shows a few hundred thousand distinct CDR3 sequences, with 19% occurring only once. Sequencing input: blood. These receptors were collected from a woman under 30 with Graves' hyperthyroidism.

This clonotype was counted at least ten times. The V gene is TRBV6-1, the J gene TRBJ1-3; no firm D call. Trimming took off 6 bases at V and 0 bases at J, with 15 bases between the two ends. Germline CDR1 reads MNHNS; CDR2 reads SASEGT. The CDR3 is 16 residues long. Here the CDR3 DNA reads TGTGCCAGCAGGGAAACCTGGCAGGCCTCTGGAAACACCATATATTTT. Amino acid sequence: CASRETWQASGNTIYF.

This clonotype occurred many times. The rearrangement links TRBV20-1 to TRBJ1-3, with D unresolved. Trimming removed 6 bases at V and 0 bases at J, with 3 bases between. CDR1 is DFQATT and CDR2 is SNEGSKA in the germline V gene (reference sequence). This CDR3 is built from 11 residues. The CDR3 region has the DNA TGCAGTGCCGCCTCTGGAAACACCATATATTTT. Translated: CSAASGNTIYF.

This clonotype was seen ten or more times. The J gene is TRBJ1-2, the V gene TRBV20-1; D not certain. From germline, CDR1 is DFQATT and CDR2 SNEGSKA (reference sequence). V lost 7 bases to trimming and J lost 3 bases, with 21 bases between them. CDR3 size: 15 residues. The CDR3 nucleotides read TGCAGTGTTCTACAACTCGACGCTAGGCACTATGGCTACACCTTC. It is translated as CSVLQLDARHYGYTF.

On this clonotype: This clone may be a read error of a much larger clone one base away. The conserved phenylalanine or tryptophan normally closing the CDR3 is absent here, so this likely arose from a read error. The rearrangement uses TRBV29-1 and TRBJ2-5; 9 bases align to TRBD2. CDR1 is SQVTM, CDR2 ANQGSEA, per germline. V lost 6 bases to trimming and J lost 2 bases; unmatched junction nucleotides: 4. This CDR3 has 13 residues. CDR3 nucleotide sequence: TGCAGCGTCGGACTAGCGTATCAAGAGACCCAGTACCTC. This gives the protein CSVGLAYQETQYL.

The chain employs TRBV12-3 or TRBV12-4 and TRBJ1-5, with 10 bases fitting TRBD1. The CDR3 totals 16 residues. The V gene end was trimmed by 7 bases and the J gene end by 7 bases; junction bases not matched to a gene: 13. As DNA, the CDR3 is TGTGCCAGCACCTTCCGGGACAGGGGTTGGCTGCAGCCCCAGCATTTT. It codes for CASTFRDRGWLQPQHF.

There are many counts of this clonotype. The chain employs TRBV5-6 and TRBJ2-5; D gene ambiguous. The germline V gene encodes CDR1 SGHDT and CDR2 YYEEEE. The CDR3 contains 12 residues. The V end was cut by 3 bases, the J end by 5 bases, with 8 bases between. CDR3 residues: CASSSIDETQYF. The DNA for the CDR3 is TGTGCCAGCAGCTCCATTGATGAGACCCAGTACTTC.

The V gene is TRBV6-2 or TRBV6-3, the J gene TRBJ2-5, with 12 positions matching TRBD2. Germline CDR1 is MNHEY and CDR2 is SVGEGT. The CDR3 consists of 19 residues. V was clipped by 2 bases and J by 4 bases; unmatched bases: 14. The chain's CDR3 is CASSYGAGTSGGWRETQYF. The CDR3 DNA reads TGTGCCAGCAGTTACGGGGCCGGAACTAGCGGGGGGTGGCGAGAGACCCAGTACTTC.

This clonotype was seen repeatedly, ten times or more. The V call is TRBV4-1, the J call TRBJ2-5; 7 bases line up with TRBD2. Looked up from germline, CDR1 is MGHRA and CDR2 is YSYEKL. This CDR3 contains 17 residues. With 3 bases clipped from V and 5 bases from J, the junction kept 15 bases outside the gene matches. CDR3 region: CASSHSSGAPGGETQYF. The DNA of the CDR3 is TGCGCCAGCAGCCACTCCAGCGGGGCTCCTGGGGGGGAGACCCAGTACTTC.

On this clonotype: The germline gene is not matched at one end of the junction; a read error may be the cause. The V call is TRBV7-8, the J call TRBJ2-7, with 12 bases aligning to TRBD2. This CDR3 comprises 16 residues. Germline V CDR1 and CDR2: SGHVS, FQNEAQ. The CDR3 DNA sequence: TGCGCCAGCAGCTCCGAACTAGCGGGGGGCGCCTACGAGCAGTACTTC. Protein product: CASSSELAGGAYEQYF.

This clonotype showed up just a few times. At one end the junction does not follow the germline gene, possibly because of a read error. This chain connects TRBV5-1 to TRBJ2-5; 8 bases align to TRBD2. The CDR3 has 15 residues. CDR1 is SGHRS and CDR2 is YFSETQ in the germline V gene. The CDR3 nucleotides are TGCGCCAGCAGCCCCCAACAAGGCTTGAGGGGGACTAGAAACTTC. Translating gives CASSPQQGLRGTRNF.

This clonotype was seen ten or more times. This CDR3 is CASSLDLGGREQYF. The CDR3 coding sequence is TGTGCCAGCAGCTTAGATCTCGGAGGGAGGGAGCAGTACTTC. V usage is TRBV11-2 and J usage is TRBJ2-7; D is possibly TRBD2 (6 bases). V lost 0 bases to trimming and J lost 7 bases, with 13 bases between them. This CDR3 region has 14 residues. Germline lookup yields CDR1 SGHAT and CDR2 FQNNGV.

With respect to this clonotype: The junction differs from germline at one of its ends, possibly a read error. The chain couples TRBV19 to TRBJ2-7; TRBD2 aligns across 8 bases. Germline CDR1 reads LNHDA; CDR2 reads SQIVND (reference sequence). The CDR3 spans 14 residues. In nucleotides, the CDR3 is TGTGCCACCAGTACGGCGGGGGGAGTCTACGAGCAGTGCTTC. This sequence encodes CATSTAGGVYEQCF.

CDR3 sequence (DNA): TGTGCCAGCAGTACAACCAGGGGGCTCCTGGGCGAGCAGTACTTC. It codes for CASSTTRGLLGEQYF. The chain joins TRBV6-1 to TRBJ2-7, with 8 bases that match TRBD1. The V gene end was trimmed by 5 bases and the J gene end by 6 bases; junction bases not matched to a gene: 12. Germline values: CDR1 MNHNS, CDR2 SASEGT. CDR3 length: 15 amino acids.

The chain combines TRBV12-3 or TRBV12-4 with TRBJ2-7; TRBD2 agrees at 8 bases. The CDR3 is made up of 17 amino acids. V shed 3 bases, J shed 0 bases, and the junction held 10 bases outside the gene matches. The chain's CDR3 is CASSFRAGGTSSYEQYF. The CDR3, as DNA: TGTGCCAGCAGTTTCAGGGCGGGGGGTACTTCCTCCTACGAGCAGTACTTC.

The table lists this clonotype with many counts. This chain connects TRBV12-3 or TRBV12-4 to TRBJ2-4; no definite D call. This CDR3 spans 14 amino acids. V gave up 5 bases and J gave up 6 bases, with 14 bases separating them. DNA of the CDR3: TGTGCCAGCAGTCTAATTCTGGACGGAAACATTCAGTACTTC. It encodes CASSLILDGNIQYF.

This chain links TRBV15 with TRBJ1-2; possibly TRBD1 for D (5 bases). Germline V gives CDR1 LNHNV, CDR2 YYDKDF (reference sequence). The V and J ends lost 0 bases and 5 bases respectively, with 10 bases between them. The CDR3 has 14 amino acids. This CDR3 reads CATSRDRDGYGYTF. CDR3 DNA: TGTGCCACCAGCAGAGACCGGGACGGTTATGGCTACACCTTC. Full variable domain (missing parts from reference TRBV15 and TRBJ1-2): DAMVIQNPRYQVTQFGKPVTLSCSQTLNHNVMYWYQQKSSQAPKLLFHYYDKDFNNEADTPDNFQSRRPNTSFCFLDIRSPGLGDTAMYLCATSRDRDGYGYTFGSGTRLTVV.

In its sample, this clonotype was seen many times. The chain carries TRBV24-1 and TRBJ2-7; TRBD1 matches at 10 bases. The CDR3 totals 17 residues. The germline V gene has CDR1 KGHDR and CDR2 SFDVKD. Germline trimming cut 4 bases from V and 2 bases from J; bases unmatched to any gene: 10. This chain's CDR3 is CATSDHSGTGAPYEQYF. The CDR3 coding sequence is TGTGCCACCAGTGACCACTCCGGGACAGGGGCCCCCTACGAGCAGTACTTC.

This clonotype was observed many times. The chain uses TRBV24-1 and TRBJ2-5, with D perhaps matching TRBD1 or TRBD2 (5 bases each). The V end lost 2 bases, the J end lost 3 bases, and 9 bases lay between the germline ends. CDR1 is KGHDR and CDR2 is SFDVKD in the germline V gene. The CDR3 is 14 residues long. The CDR3: CATSDSGTEETQYF. The CDR3 DNA reads as TGTGCCACCAGTGATTCAGGGACGGAAGAGACCCAGTACTTC.

The sample holds many counts of this clonotype. This chain links TRBV7-3 with TRBJ1-2; 7 bases are shared with TRBD1. Looked up from germline, CDR1 is SGHTA and CDR2 is FQGTGA. The CDR3 has 17 amino acids. Trimming cost V 5 bases and J 4 bases; bases outside gene matches: 16. The DNA for the CDR3 is TGTGCCAGCAGCCCCACAGGGGTTGGGGTCCTTGGCTATGGCTACACCTTC. It translates to CASSPTGVGVLGYGYTF.

At least ten counts were recorded for this clonotype. This CDR3 reads CAIRQDRATDTQYF. For the CDR3, the DNA is TGTGCCATCAGACAAGACAGGGCTACGGATACGCAGTATTTT. The gene calls are TRBV10-3 and TRBJ2-3; 7 nucleotides agree with TRBD1. V shed 6 bases and J 6 bases; nucleotides not matched to a gene: 9. CDR3 length: 14 amino acids. Per germline, CDR1 ENHRY and CDR2 SYGVKD.

J is TRBJ2-6 and V is TRBV12-3 or TRBV12-4; D might be TRBD2 (7 bases). The CDR3 extends over 17 amino acids. With 7 bases removed from V and 0 bases from J, the gap between germline ends came to 16 bases. The CDR3 is CASTLRGGLSGANVLTF. The CDR3, as DNA: TGTGCCAGCACCCTGAGGGGGGGGCTCTCTGGGGCCAACGTCCTGACTTTC.

There are many counts of this clonotype. J is TRBJ1-1 and V is TRBV6-1; D perhaps matches TRBD1 (6 bases). Germline V lookup: CDR1 MNHNS, CDR2 SASEGT. The V gene lost 3 bases and the J gene lost 1 base, with 12 bases spanning the gap. There are 15 residues in the CDR3. The CDR3 nucleotides read TGTGCCAGCAGTGAGCTAGGGGGTTGGAACACTGAAGCTTTCTTT. Translated: CASSELGGWNTEAFF.

Many counts were recorded for this clonotype. The CDR3: CASSHSSGGLNTGELFF. The CDR3 DNA sequence: TGTGCCAGCAGTCATTCTAGCGGGGGCCTAAACACCGGGGAGCTGTTTTTT. The J gene is TRBJ2-2, the V gene TRBV6-4, with TRBD2 matching 10 bases. The germline V gene encodes CDR1 MRHNA and CDR2 SNTAGT. Germline trimming cut 5 bases from V and 2 bases from J; bases unmatched to any gene: 8. The CDR3 extends over 17 amino acids.

This clonotype was observed at least ten times. The CDR3 bases are TGTGCCAGCAGCGCATCCGGGGTAGAGACCCAGTACTTC. Translated, it gives CASSASGVETQYF. The chain links TRBV7-3 to TRBJ2-5, with D perhaps matching TRBD2 (5 bases). CDR3 length: 13 amino acids. Germline CDR1 SGHTA, CDR2 FQGTGA. V lost 5 bases to trimming and J lost 4 bases, with 11 bases between them.

This clonotype was counted many times. The chain employs TRBV24-1 and TRBJ1-3; D is undetermined. The CDR3 is 15 residues long. Trimming removed 4 bases at V and 0 bases at J, with 9 bases between. Germline V gives CDR1 KGHDR, CDR2 SFDVKD. This CDR3 is CATSDNSLSGNTIYF. Written as DNA, the CDR3 is TGTGCCACCAGTGACAACAGCCTCTCTGGAAACACCATATATTTT.

This clonotype was seen at least ten times. V usage is TRBV5-8 and J usage is TRBJ2-7; TRBD1 is a possible D gene (5 bases). With 0 bases removed from V and 2 bases from J, the gap between germline ends came to 12 bases. This CDR3 comprises 15 residues. Germline V gives CDR1 SGHTS, CDR2 YDEGEE. The CDR3 DNA follows: TGTGCCAGCAGCTTGGAACAGGACACCACCTACGAGCAGTACTTC. Its protein is CASSLEQDTTYEQYF.

The chain is built from TRBV7-8 and TRBJ1-6; 7 bases map to TRBD1. The germline CDR1 and CDR2 sequences are SGHVS and FQNEAQ. The CDR3 covers 18 residues. Trimming at V came to 0 bases and at J to 14 bases, leaving 19 bases not matched to a gene. In DNA, the CDR3 is TGTGCCAGCAGCTTAGCCCCCGGGACAGACCTACCCTATTCGGCCCTCCACTTT. Translated: CASSLAPGTDLPYSALHF.